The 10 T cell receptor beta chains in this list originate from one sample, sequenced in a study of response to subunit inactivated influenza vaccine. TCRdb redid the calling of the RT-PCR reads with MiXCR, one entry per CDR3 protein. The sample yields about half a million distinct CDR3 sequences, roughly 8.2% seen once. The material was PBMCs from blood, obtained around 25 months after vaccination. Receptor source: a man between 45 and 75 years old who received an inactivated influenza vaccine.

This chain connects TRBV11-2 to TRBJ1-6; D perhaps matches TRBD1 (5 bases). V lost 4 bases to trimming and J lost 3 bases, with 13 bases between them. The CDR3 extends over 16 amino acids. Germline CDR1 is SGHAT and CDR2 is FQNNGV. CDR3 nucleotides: TGTGCCAGCAGCTCCCTTGGCAGGGTCTATAATTCACCCCTCCACTTT. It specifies CASSSLGRVYNSPLHF.

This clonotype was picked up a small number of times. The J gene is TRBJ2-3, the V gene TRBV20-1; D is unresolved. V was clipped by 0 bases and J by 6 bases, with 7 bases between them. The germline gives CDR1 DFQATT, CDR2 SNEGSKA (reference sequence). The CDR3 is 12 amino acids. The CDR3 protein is CSARESPDTQYF. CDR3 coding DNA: TGCAGTGCTAGAGAGTCACCTGATACGCAGTATTTT.

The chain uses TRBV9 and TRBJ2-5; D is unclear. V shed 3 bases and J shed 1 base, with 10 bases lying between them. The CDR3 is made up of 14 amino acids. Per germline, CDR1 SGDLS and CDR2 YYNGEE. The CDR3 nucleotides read TGTGCCAGCAGCGCCTCCAAGGGCCAAGAGACCCAGTACTTC. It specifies CASSASKGQETQYF.

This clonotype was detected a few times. In DNA, the CDR3 is TGTGCCAGCAGCCATACAGCCTTAGGGGAGACCCAGTACTTC. This translates into CASSHTALGETQYF. V usage is TRBV7-2 and J usage is TRBJ2-5; D gene ambiguous. The V and J ends lost 5 bases and 5 bases respectively, with 15 bases between them. The CDR3 totals 14 residues. Germline V gene data show CDR1 as SGHTA and CDR2 as FQGNSA. Drawing the rest from reference TRBV7-2 and TRBJ2-5, the complete variable domain is GAGVSQSPSNKVTEKGKDVELRCDPISGHTALYWYRQSLGQGLEFLIYFQGNSAPDKSGLPSDRFSAERTGGSVSTLTIQRTQQEDSAVYLCASSHTALGETQYFGPGTRLLVL.

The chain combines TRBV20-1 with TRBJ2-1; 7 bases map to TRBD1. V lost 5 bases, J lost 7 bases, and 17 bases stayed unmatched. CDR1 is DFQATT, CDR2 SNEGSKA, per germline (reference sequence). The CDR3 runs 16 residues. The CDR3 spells CSAHRNRDSVSNEQFF. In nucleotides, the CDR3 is TGCAGTGCTCACAGAAACCGGGACAGCGTTTCGAATGAGCAGTTCTTC.

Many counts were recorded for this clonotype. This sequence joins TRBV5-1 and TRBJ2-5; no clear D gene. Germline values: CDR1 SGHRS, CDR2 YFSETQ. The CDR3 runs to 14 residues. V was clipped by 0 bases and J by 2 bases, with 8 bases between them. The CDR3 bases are TGCGCCAGCAGCTTGGTTCCTGGTCAAGAGACCCAGTACTTC. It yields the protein CASSLVPGQETQYF.

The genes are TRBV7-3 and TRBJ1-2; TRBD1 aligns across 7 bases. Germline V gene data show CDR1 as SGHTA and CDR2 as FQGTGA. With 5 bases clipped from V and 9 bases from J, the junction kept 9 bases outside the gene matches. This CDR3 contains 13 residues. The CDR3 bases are TGTGCCAGCAGCGACCGACAGGGAATAAGCTACACCTTC. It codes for CASSDRQGISYTF.

The CDR3 DNA sequence: TGTGCCAGCAGTGGTCCCGGGACAGGGGACGAGCAGTACTTC. The encoded protein is CASSGPGTGDEQYF. This chain uses TRBV28 with TRBJ2-7; 10 bases are shared with TRBD1. The CDR3 is 14 residues long. V shed 5 bases and J 5 bases; nucleotides not matched to a gene: 6. Germline loops: CDR1 MDHEN, CDR2 SYDVKM.

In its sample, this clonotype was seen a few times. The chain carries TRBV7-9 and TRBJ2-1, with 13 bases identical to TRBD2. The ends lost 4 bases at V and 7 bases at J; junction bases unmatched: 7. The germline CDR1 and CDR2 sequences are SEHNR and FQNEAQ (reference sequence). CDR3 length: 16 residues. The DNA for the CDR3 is TGTGCCAGCAGCTCTGGACTAGCGGGAGTAAGAAATGAGCAGTTCTTC. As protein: CASSSGLAGVRNEQFF. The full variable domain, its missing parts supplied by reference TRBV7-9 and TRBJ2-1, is DTGVSQNPRHKITKRGQNVTFRCDPISEHNRLYWYRQTLGQGPEFLTYFQNEAQLEKSRLLSDRFSAERPKGSFSTLEIQRTEQGDSAMYLCASSSGLAGVRNEQFFGPGTRLTVL.

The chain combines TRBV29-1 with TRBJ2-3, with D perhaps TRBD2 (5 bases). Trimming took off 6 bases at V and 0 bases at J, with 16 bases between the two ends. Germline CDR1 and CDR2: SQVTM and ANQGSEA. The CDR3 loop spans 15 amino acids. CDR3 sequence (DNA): TGCAGCGTGGGATCGGGGAGAACTAGCACAGATACGCAGTATTTT. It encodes CSVGSGRTSTDTQYF.